This TCR beta chain is from a study of CD8 T cells in Susac syndrome. Random hexamers were used to reverse transcribe an amount of roughly 0.5 to 1 ug RNA. With immunoSEQ multiplex PCR, TCR beta CDR3 was amplified across 54 Vbeta and 13 Jbeta. TCRdb reanalysed the immunoSEQ multiplex PCR reads using MiXCR and keeps one entry per CDR3 protein. The repertoire includes 65,000 to 80,000 distinct CDR3 sequences, roughly 90% of them detected once, and 0.5% to 0.6% sits in the top ten. V was cut by 2 bases and J by 1 base, with 9 bases left in between. Germline values: CDR1 LNHDA, CDR2 SQIVND (reference sequence). The CDR3 spans 14 residues.

The TCR comes from a human donor with multiple sclerosis. The sequenced sample was CD8+ T cells from PBMCs. The chain links TRBV19 to TRBJ2-7; D gene unclear. This chain's CDR3 is CASSISAGSYEQYF. The CDR3 DNA reads TGTGCCAGTAGTATAAGTGCAGGATCCTACGAGCAGTACTTC.